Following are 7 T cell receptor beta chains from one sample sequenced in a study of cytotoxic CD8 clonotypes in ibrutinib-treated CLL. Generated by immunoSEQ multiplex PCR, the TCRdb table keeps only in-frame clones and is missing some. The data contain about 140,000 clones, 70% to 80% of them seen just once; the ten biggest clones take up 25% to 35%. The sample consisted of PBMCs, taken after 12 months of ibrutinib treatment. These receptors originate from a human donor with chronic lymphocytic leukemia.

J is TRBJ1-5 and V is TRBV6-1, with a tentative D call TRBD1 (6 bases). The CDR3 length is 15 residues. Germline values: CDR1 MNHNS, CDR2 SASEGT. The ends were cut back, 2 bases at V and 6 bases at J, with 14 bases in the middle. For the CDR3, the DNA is TGTGCCAGCAGTGAACAGGGGAGTTGGAGTCAGCCCCAGCATTTT. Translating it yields CASSEQGSWSQPQHF.

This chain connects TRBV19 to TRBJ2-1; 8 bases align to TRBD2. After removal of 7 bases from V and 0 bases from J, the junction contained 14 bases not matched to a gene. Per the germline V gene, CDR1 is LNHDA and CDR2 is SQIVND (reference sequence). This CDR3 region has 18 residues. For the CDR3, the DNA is TGTGCCAGTAATCCTAGCGGGTCTGGGGTGGGCTCCTACAATGAGCAGTTCTTC. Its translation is CASNPSGSGVGSYNEQFF.

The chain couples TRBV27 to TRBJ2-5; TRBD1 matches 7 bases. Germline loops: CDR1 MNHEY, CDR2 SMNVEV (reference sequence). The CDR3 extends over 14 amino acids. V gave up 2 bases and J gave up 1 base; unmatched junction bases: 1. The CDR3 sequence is CASSLDRAQETQYF. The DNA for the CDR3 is TGTGCCAGCAGTTTAGACAGGGCCCAAGAGACCCAGTACTTC.

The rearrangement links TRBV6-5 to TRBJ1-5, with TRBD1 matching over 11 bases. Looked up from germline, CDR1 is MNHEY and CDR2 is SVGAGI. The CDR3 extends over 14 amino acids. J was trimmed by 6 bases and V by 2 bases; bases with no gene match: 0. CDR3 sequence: CASSYGTGGQPQHF. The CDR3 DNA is TGTGCCAGCAGTTACGGGACAGGGGGTCAGCCCCAGCATTTT.

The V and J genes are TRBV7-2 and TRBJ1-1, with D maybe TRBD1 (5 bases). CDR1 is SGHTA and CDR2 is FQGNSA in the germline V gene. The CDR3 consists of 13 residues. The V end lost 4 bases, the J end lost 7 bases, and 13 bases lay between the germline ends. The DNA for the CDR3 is TGTGCCAGCAGCTCGCAGGGCTGGGGTGAAGCTTTCTTT. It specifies CASSSQGWGEAFF.

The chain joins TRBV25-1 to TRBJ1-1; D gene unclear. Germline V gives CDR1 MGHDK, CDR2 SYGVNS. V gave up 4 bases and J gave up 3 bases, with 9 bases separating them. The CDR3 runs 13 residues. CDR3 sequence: CASSGGGHTEAFF. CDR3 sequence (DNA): TGTGCCAGCAGTGGAGGAGGGCACACTGAAGCTTTCTTT.

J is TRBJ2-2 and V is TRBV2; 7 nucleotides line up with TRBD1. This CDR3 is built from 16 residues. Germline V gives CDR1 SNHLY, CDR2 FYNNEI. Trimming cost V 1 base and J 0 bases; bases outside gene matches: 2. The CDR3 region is CASSEVGTANTGELFF. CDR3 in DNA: TGTGCCAGCAGTGAAGTCGGGACAGCGAACACCGGGGAGCTGTTTTTT.